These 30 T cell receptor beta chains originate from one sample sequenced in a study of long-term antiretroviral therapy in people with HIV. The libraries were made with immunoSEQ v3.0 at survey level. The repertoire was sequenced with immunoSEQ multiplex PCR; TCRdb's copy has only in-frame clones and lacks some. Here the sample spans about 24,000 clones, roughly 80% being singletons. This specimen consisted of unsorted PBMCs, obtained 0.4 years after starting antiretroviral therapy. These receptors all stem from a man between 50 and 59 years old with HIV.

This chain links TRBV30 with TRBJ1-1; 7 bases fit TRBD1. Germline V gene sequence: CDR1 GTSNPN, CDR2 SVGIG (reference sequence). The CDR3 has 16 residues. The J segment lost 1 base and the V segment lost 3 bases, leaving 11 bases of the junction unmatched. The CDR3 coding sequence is TGTGCCTGGAGGGGAACAGGGGAAAAACGGAACACTGAAGCTTTCTTT. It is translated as CAWRGTGEKRNTEAFF.

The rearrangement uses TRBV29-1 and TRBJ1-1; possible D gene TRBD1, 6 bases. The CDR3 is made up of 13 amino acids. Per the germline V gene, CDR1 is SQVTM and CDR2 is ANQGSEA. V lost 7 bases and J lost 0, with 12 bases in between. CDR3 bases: TGCAGCGCCCGGGACACCGTGAACACTGAAGCTTTCTTT. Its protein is CSARDTVNTEAFF.

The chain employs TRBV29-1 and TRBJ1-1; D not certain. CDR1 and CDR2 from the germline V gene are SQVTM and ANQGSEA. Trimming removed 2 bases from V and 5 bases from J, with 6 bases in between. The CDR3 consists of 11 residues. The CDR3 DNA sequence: TGCAGCGTTGAAATAAGGACTGAAGCTTTCTTT. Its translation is CSVEIRTEAFF.

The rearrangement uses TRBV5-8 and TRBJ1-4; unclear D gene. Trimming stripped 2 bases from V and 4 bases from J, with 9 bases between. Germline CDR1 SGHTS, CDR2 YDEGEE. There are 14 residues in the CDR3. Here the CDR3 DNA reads TGTGCCAGCAGCTTAGGGCGGAGTAATGAAAAACTGTTTTTT. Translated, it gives CASSLGRSNEKLFF.

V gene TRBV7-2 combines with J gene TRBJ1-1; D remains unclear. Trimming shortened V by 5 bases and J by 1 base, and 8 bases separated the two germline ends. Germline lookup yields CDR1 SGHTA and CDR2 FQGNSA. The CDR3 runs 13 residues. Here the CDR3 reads CASSHYENTEAFF. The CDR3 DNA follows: TGTGCCAGCAGCCATTACGAGAACACTGAAGCTTTCTTT.

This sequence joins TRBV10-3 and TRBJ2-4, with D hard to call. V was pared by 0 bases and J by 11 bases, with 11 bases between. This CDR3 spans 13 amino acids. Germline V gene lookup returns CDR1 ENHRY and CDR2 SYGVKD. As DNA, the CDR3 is TGTGCCATCAGTGAGTCGAAAGATCGGGTTCAGTACTTC. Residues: CAISESKDRVQYF.

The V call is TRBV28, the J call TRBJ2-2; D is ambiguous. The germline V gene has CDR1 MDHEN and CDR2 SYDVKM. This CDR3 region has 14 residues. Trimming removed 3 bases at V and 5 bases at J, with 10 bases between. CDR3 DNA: TGTGCCAGCAGTTTCCTAACTGAGACCGGGGAGCTGTTTTTT. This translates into CASSFLTETGELFF.

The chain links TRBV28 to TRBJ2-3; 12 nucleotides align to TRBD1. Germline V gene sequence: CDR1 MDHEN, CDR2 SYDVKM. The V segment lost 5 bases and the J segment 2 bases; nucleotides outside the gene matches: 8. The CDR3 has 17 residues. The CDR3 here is CASSLLGQGALTDTQYF. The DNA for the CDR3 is TGTGCCAGCAGTCTTCTGGGACAGGGGGCCCTCACAGATACGCAGTATTTT.

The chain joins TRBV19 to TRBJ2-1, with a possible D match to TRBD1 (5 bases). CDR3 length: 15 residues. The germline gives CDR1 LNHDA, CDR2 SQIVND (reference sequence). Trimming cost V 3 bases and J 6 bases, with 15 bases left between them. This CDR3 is CASSMGTATGNEQFF. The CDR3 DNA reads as TGTGCCAGTAGTATGGGCACCGCCACAGGCAATGAGCAGTTCTTC.

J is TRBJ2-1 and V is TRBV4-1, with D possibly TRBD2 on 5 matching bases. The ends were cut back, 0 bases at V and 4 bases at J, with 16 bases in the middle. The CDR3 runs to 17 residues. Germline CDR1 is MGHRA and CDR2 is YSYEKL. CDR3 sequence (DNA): TGCGCCAGCAGCCAAGAGGAGCGAACGGGAATTTACAATGAGCAGTTCTTC. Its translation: CASSQEERTGIYNEQFF.

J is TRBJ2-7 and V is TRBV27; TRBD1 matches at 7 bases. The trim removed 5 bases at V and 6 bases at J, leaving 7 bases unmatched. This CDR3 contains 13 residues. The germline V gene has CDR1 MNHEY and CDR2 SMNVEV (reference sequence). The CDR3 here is CASSRQGEGEQYF. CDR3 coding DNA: TGTGCCAGCAGTCGACAGGGAGAGGGCGAGCAGTACTTC.

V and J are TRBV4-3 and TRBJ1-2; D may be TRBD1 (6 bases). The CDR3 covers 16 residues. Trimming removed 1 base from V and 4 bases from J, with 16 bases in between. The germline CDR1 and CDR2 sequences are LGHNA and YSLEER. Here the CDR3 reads CASSQGYLGALYGYTF. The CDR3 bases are TGCGCCAGCAGCCAAGGTTACCTGGGGGCACTCTATGGCTACACCTTC.

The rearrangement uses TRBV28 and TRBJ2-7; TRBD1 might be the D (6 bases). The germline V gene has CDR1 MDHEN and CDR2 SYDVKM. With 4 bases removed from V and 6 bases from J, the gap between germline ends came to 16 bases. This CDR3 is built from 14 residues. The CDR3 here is CASSSLDSLVEQYF. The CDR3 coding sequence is TGTGCCAGCAGTTCGCTGGACAGTCTCGTCGAGCAGTACTTC.

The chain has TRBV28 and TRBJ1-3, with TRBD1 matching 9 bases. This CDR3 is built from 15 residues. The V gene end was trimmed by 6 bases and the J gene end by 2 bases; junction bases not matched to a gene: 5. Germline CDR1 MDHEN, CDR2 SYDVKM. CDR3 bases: TGTGCCAGCAGCCCGGGACAGGGCCCTGGAAACACCATATATTTT. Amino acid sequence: CASSPGQGPGNTIYF.

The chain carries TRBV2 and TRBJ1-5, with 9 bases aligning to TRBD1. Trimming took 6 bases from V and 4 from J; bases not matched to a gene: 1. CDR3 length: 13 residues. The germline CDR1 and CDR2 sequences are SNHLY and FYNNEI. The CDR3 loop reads CASRGTGNQPQHF. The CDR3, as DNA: TGTGCCAGCAGGGGGACAGGGAATCAGCCCCAGCATTTT.

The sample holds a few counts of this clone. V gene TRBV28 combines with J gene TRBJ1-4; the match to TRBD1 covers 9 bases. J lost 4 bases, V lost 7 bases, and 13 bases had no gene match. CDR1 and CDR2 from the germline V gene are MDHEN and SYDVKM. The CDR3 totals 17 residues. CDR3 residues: CASTVGTGSGLNEKLFF. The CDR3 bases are TGTGCCAGCACCGTGGGGACAGGGTCGGGACTTAATGAAAAACTGTTTTTT.

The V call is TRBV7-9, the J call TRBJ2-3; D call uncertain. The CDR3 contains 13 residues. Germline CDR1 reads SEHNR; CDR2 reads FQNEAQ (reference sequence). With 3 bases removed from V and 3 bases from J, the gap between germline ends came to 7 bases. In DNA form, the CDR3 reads TGTGCCAGCAGCTTGCCTAATACAGATACGCAGTATTTT. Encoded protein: CASSLPNTDTQYF. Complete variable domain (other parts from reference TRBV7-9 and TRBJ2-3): DTGVSQNPRHKITKRGQNVTFRCDPISEHNRLYWYRQTLGQGPEFLTYFQNEAQLEKSRLLSDRFSAERPKGSFSTLEIQRTEQGDSAMYLCASSLPNTDTQYFGPGTRLTVL.

The DNA for the CDR3 is TGTGCCTGGGGACAGAACACCGGGGAGCTGTTTTTT. Its translation: CAWGQNTGELFF. The chain employs TRBV30 and TRBJ2-2; TRBD1 is a possible D gene (5 bases). The CDR3 is 12 amino acids. V gave up 5 bases and J gave up 1 base, with 5 bases separating them. Germline V gives CDR1 GTSNPN, CDR2 SVGIG (reference sequence). The full variable domain, with the rest looked up from reference TRBV30 and TRBJ2-2, is SQTIHQWPATLVQPVGSPLSLECTVEGTSNPNLYWYRQAAGRGLQLLFYSVGIGQISSEVPQNLSASRPQDRQFILSSKKLLLSDSGFYLCAWGQNTGELFFGEGSRLTVL.

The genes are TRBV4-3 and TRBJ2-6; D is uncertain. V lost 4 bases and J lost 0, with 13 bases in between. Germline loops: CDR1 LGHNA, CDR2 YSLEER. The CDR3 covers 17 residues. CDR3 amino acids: CASSLRSRVSGANVLTF. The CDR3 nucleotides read TGCGCCAGCAGCCTCAGAAGTAGGGTCTCTGGGGCCAACGTCCTGACTTTC.

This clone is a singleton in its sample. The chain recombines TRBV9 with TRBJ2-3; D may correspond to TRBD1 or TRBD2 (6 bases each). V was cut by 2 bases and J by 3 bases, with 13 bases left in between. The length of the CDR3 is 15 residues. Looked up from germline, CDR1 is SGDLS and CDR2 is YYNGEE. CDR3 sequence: CASSVGGGQTDTQYF. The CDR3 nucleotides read TGTGCCAGCAGCGTCGGTGGGGGGCAAACAGATACGCAGTATTTT.

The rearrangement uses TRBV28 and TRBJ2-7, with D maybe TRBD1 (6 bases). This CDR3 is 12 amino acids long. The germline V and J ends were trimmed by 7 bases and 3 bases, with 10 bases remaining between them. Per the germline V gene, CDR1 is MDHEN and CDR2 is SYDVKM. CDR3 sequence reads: CASNSRGYEQYF. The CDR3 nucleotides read TGTGCCAGCAACTCCAGGGGCTACGAGCAGTACTTC.

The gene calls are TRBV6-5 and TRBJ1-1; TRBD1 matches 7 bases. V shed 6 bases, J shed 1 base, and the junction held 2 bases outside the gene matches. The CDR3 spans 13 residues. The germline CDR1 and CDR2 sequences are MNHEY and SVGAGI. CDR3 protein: CASRRDRNTEAFF. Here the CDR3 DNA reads TGTGCCAGCAGGAGGGACAGGAACACTGAAGCTTTCTTT.

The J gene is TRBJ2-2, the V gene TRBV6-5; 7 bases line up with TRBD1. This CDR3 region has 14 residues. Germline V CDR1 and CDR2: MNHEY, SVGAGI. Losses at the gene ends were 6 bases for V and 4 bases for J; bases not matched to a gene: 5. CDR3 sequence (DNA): TGTGCCAGCAGAACGGGACAGCCCACCGGGGAGCTGTTTTTT. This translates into CASRTGQPTGELFF.

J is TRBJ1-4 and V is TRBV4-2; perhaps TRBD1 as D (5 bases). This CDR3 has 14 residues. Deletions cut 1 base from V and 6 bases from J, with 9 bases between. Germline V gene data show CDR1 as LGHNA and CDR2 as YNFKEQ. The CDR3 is CASSQAGLDEKLFF. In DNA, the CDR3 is TGTGCCAGCAGCCAAGCAGGGCTTGATGAAAAACTGTTTTTT.

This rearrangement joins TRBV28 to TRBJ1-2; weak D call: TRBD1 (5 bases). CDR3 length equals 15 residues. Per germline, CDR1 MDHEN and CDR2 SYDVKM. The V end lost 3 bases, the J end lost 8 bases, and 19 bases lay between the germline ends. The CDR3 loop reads CASSFKEGPLWGYTF. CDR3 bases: TGTGCCAGCAGTTTTAAGGAGGGACCCCTATGGGGCTACACCTTC.

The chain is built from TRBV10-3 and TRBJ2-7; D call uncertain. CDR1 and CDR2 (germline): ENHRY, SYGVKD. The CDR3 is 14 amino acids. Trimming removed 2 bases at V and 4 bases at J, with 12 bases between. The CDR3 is CAISETVGLYEQYF. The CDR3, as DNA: TGTGCCATCAGTGAGACGGTGGGCCTGTACGAGCAGTACTTC.

The CDR3 coding sequence is TGTGCCAGCAGCTTAGGACAGGGACCCTATGGCTACACCTTC. Translated: CASSLGQGPYGYTF. This rearrangement joins TRBV7-3 to TRBJ1-2; TRBD1 matches at 8 bases. Germline CDR1 and CDR2: SGHTA and FQGTGA. The CDR3 contains 14 residues. The trim removed 2 bases at V and 4 bases at J, leaving 3 bases unmatched.

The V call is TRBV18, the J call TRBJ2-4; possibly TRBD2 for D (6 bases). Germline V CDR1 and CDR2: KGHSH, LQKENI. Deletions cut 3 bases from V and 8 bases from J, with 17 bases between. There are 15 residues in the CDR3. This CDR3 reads CASSPKQSPGDIQYF. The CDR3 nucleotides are TGTGCCAGCTCACCTAAACAGTCGCCGGGGGACATTCAGTACTTC.

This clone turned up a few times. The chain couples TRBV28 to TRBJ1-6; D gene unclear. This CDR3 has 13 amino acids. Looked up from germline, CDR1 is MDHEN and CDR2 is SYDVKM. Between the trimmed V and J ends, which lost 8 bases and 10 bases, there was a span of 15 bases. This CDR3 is CASLRGEGSPLHF. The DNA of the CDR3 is TGTGCCAGCTTGCGGGGAGAGGGCTCACCCCTCCACTTT. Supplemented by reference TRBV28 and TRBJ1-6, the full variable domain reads DVKVTQSSRYLVKRTGEKVFLECVQDMDHENMFWYRQDPGLGLRLIYFSYDVKMKEKGDIPEGYSVSREKKERFSLILESASTNQTSMYLCASLRGEGSPLHFGNGTRLTVT.

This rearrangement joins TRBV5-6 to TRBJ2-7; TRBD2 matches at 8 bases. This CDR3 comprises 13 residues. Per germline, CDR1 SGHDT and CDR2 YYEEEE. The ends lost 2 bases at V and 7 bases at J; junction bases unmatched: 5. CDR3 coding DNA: TGTGCCAGCAGCTTCGGGGGGGTGGGAGAGCAGTACTTC. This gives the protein CASSFGGVGEQYF.